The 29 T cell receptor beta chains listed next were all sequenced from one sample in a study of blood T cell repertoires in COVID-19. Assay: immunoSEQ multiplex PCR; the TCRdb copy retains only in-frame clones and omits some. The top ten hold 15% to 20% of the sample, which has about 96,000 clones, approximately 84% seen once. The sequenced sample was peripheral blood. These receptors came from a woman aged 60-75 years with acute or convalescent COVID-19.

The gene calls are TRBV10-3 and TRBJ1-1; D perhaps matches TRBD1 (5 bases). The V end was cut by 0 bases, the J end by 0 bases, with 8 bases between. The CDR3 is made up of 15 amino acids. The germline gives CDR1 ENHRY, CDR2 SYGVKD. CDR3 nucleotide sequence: TGTGCCATCAGTGAGTCTCGACAGATGAACACTGAAGCTTTCTTT. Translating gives CAISESRQMNTEAFF.

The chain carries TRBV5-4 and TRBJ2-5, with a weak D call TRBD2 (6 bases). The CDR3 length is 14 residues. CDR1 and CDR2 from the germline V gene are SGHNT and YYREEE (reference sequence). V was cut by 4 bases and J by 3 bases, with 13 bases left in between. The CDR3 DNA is TGTGCCAGCAGCGCAGGGACTTCGAAAGAGACCCAGTACTTC. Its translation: CASSAGTSKETQYF.

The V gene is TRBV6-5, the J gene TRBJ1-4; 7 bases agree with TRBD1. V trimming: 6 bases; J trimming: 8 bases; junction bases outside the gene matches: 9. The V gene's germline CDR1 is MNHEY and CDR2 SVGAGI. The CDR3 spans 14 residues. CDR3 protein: CASRTRQGDEKLFF. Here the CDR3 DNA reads TGTGCCAGCAGAACGCGCCAGGGGGACGAAAAACTGTTTTTT.

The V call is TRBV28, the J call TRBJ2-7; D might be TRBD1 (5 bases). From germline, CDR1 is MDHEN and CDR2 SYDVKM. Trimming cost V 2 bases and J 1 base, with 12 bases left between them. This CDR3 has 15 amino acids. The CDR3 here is CASSLPMTASYEQYF. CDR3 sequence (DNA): TGTGCCAGCAGTTTACCCATGACAGCTTCCTACGAGCAGTACTTC.

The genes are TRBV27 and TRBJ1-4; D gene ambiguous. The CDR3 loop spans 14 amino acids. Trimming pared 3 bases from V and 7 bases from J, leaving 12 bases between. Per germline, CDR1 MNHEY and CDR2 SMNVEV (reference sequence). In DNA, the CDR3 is TGTGCCAGCAGTTTTCTTTCGCAGTCTGAAAAACTGTTTTTT. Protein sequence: CASSFLSQSEKLFF.

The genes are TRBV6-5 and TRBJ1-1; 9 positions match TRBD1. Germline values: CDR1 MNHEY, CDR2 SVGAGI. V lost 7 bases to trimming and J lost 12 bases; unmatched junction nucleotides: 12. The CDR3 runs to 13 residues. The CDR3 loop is CASNTFRDRETFF. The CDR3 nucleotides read TGTGCCAGCAACACATTTAGGGACAGGGAAACTTTCTTT.

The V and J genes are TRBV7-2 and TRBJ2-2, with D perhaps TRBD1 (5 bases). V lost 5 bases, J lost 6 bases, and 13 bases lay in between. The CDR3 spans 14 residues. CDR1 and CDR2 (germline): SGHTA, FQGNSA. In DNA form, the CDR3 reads TGTGCCAGCAGCCCGGCAGGGCTATCCGGGGAGCTGTTTTTT. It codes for CASSPAGLSGELFF.

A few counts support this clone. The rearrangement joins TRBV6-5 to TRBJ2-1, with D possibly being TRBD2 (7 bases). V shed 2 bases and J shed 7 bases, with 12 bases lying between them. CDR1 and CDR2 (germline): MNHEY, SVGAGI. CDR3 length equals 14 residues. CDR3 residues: CASSYGGAKNEQFF. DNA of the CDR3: TGTGCCAGCAGTTACGGGGGGGCTAAAAATGAGCAGTTCTTC.

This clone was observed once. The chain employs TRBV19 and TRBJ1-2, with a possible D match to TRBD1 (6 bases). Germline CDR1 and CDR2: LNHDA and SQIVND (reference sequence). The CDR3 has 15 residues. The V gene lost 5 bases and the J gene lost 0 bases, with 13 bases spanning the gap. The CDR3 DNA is TGTGCCAGTAGTGCCAAGGACAGATCTAACTATGGCTACACCTTC. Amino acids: CASSAKDRSNYGYTF.

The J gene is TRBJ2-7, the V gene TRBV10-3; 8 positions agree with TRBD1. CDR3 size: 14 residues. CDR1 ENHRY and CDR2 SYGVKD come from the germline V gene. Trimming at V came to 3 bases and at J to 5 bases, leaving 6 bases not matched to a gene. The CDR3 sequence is CAISDRTGLDEQYF. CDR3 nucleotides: TGTGCCATCAGTGACCGGACAGGGCTCGACGAGCAGTACTTC.

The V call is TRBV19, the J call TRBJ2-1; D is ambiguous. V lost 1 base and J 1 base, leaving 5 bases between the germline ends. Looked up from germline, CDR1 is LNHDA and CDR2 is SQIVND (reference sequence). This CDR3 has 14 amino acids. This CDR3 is CASSIGQSYNEQFF. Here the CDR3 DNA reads TGTGCCAGTAGTATAGGTCAATCCTACAATGAGCAGTTCTTC.

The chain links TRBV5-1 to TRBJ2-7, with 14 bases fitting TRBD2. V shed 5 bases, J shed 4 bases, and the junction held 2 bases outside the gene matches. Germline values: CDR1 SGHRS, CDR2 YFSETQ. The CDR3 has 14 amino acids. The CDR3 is CASRTSGGAYEQYF. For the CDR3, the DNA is TGCGCCAGCAGGACTAGCGGGGGGGCATACGAGCAGTACTTC.

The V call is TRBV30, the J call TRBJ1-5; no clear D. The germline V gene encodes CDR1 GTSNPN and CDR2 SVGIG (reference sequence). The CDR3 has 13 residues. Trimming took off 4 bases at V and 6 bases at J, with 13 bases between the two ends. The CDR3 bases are TGTGCCTGGACGGAGGCACTTGGTCAGCCCCAGCATTTT. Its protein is CAWTEALGQPQHF.

CDR3 residues: CASERTGKAFF. As DNA, the CDR3 is TGTGCCAGCGAGAGAACAGGGAAAGCTTTCTTT. The chain is built from TRBV28 and TRBJ1-1; TRBD1 is a possible D gene (6 bases). Germline CDR1 and CDR2: MDHEN and SYDVKM. V lost 8 bases and J 9 bases, leaving 13 bases between the germline ends. The CDR3 is 11 amino acids.

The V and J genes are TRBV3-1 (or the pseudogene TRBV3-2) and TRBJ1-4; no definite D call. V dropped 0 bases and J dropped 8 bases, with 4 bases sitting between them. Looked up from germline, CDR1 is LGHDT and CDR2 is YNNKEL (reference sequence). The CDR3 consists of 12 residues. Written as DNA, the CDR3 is TGTGCCAGCAGCCAAGAATCAGAAAAACTGTTTTTT. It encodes CASSQESEKLFF.

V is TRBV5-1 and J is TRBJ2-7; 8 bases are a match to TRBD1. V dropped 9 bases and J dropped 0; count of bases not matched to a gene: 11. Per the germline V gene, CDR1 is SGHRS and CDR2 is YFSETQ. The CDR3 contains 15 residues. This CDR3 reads CATRQGLTSSYEQYF. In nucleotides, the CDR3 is TGCGCCACCCGACAGGGGCTCACCAGCTCCTACGAGCAGTACTTC.

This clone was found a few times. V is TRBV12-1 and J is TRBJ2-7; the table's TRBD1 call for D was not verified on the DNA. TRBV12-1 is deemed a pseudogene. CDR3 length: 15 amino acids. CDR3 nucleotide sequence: TGTGCCAGCAGCACCCCCGACAGGGAGCGTTACGAGCAGTACTTC. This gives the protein CASSTPDRERYEQYF.

The CDR3 DNA follows: TGTGCCAGTCTTAGGACACCGAACACTGAAGCTTTCTTT. It translates to CASLRTPNTEAFF. J is TRBJ1-1 and V is TRBV6-5; D is perhaps TRBD1 (5 bases). V lost 9 bases to trimming and J lost 1 base, with 12 bases between them. Germline V gene sequence: CDR1 MNHEY, CDR2 SVGAGI. This CDR3 has 13 residues.

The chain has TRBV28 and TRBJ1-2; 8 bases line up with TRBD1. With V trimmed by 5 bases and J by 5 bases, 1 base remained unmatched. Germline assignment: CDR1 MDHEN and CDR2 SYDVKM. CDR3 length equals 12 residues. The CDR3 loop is CASSRQGYGYTF. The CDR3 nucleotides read TGTGCCAGCAGTCGACAGGGGTATGGCTACACCTTC.

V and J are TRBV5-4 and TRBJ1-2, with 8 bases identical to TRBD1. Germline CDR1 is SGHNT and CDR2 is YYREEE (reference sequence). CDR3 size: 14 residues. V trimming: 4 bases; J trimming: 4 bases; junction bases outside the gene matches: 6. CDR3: CASSTPGQAYGYTF. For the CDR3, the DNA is TGTGCCAGCAGCACCCCGGGACAGGCCTATGGCTACACCTTC.

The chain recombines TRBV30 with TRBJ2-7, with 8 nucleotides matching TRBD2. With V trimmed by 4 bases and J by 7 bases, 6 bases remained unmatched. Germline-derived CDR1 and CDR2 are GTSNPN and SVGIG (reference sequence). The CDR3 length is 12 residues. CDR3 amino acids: CAWKDSGNEQYF. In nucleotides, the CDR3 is TGTGCCTGGAAGGATAGCGGGAATGAGCAGTACTTC.

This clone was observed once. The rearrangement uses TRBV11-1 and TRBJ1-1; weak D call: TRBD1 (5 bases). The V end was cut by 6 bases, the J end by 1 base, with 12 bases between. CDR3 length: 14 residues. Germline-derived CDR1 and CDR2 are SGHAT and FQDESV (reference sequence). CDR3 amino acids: CASSRQWGNTEAFF. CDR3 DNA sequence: TGTGCCAGCAGTCGACAGTGGGGGAACACTGAAGCTTTCTTT.

The CDR3 nucleotides are TGTGCCACCAGCCGCCGGGGGGGCACTGAAGCTTTCTTT. Translating gives CATSRRGGTEAFF. The chain couples TRBV15 to TRBJ1-1; possibly TRBD1 for D (5 bases). Germline CDR1 and CDR2: LNHNV and YYDKDF (reference sequence). Trimming pared 5 bases from V and 4 bases from J, leaving 11 bases between. The CDR3 consists of 13 residues.

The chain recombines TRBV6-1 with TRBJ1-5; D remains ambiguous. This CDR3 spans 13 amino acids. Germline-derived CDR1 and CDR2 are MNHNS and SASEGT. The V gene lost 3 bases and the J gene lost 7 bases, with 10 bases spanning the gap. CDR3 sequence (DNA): TGTGCCAGCAGTGATTTGGTCCTACAGCCCCAGCATTTT. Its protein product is CASSDLVLQPQHF.

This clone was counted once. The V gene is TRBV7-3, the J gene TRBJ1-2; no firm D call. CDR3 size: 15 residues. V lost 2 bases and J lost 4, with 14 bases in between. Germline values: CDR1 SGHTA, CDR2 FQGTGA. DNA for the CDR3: TGTGCCAGCAGCTTACCACAGTTTATAGTCTATGGCTACACCTTC. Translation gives CASSLPQFIVYGYTF.

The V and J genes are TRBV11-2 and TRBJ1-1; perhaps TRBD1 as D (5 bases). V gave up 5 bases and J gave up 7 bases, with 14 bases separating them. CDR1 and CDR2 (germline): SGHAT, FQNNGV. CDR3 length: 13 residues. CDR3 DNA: TGTGCCAGCAGCCTCGGGACTGAGTTTGAAGCTTTCTTT. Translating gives CASSLGTEFEAFF.

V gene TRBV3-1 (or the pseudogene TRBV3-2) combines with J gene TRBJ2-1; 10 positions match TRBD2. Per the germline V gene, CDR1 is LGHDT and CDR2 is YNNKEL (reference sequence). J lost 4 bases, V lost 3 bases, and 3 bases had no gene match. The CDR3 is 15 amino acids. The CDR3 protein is CASSQGTSEYNEQFF. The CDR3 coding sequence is TGTGCCAGCAGCCAGGGGACTAGCGAATACAATGAGCAGTTCTTC.

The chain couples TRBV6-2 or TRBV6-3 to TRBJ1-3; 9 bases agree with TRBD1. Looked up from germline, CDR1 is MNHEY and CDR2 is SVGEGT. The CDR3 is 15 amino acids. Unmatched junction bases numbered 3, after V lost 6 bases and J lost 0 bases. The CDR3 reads CASSRDRASGNTIYF. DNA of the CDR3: TGTGCCAGCAGCCGGGACAGGGCCTCTGGAAACACCATATATTTT.

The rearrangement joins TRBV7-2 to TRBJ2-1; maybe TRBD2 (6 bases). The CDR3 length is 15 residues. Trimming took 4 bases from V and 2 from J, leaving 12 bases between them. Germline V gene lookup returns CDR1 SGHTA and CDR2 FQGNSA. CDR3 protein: CASSSGSRAYNEQFF. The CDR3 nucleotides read TGTGCCAGCAGCTCCGGGAGCCGGGCCTACAATGAGCAGTTCTTC.